Listed here are 15 T cell receptor beta chains from one sample, sequenced in a study of blood T cell repertoires in COVID-19. Clones were read by immunoSEQ multiplex PCR, and TCRdb kept only the in-frame ones, dropping some. This sample yields fewer than 250,000 clones, of which 70% to 90% are seen a single time; around 0.98% belongs to the top ten. The sample consisted of peripheral blood. The receptor set was obtained from a man aged 40-55 years with acute or convalescent COVID-19.

This clone turned up a few times. The chain joins TRBV7-2 to TRBJ2-7; maybe TRBD2 (5 bases). Trimming removed 1 base from V and 0 bases from J, with 10 bases in between. The CDR3 is 15 amino acids. The germline V gene encodes CDR1 SGHTA and CDR2 FQGNSA. The CDR3 region is CASSLGLGSSYEQYF. CDR3 DNA sequence: TGTGCCAGCAGCTTAGGTTTAGGGAGCTCCTACGAGCAGTACTTC.

This clone has just a few counts. The rearrangement uses TRBV5-6 and TRBJ1-2, with D unclear. V was clipped by 4 bases and J by 8 bases, with 12 bases between them. The CDR3 totals 12 residues. Germline loops: CDR1 SGHDT, CDR2 YYEEEE. The CDR3 loop is CASSESRRGYTF. In DNA, the CDR3 is TGTGCCAGCAGCGAGTCTCGGCGGGGCTACACCTTC.

The chain is built from TRBV6-5 and TRBJ1-2; TRBD1 is a possible D gene (5 bases). The germline V and J ends were trimmed by 7 bases and 6 bases, with 15 bases remaining between them. CDR1 is MNHEY, CDR2 SVGAGI, per germline. The CDR3 runs to 13 residues. The CDR3 DNA sequence: TGTGCCAGCAAAGTAAGGGGTAGTAATGGCTACACCTTC. Its translation: CASKVRGSNGYTF.

The J gene is TRBJ1-5, the V gene TRBV19, with TRBD1 matching over 8 bases. With 5 bases clipped from V and 2 bases from J, the junction kept 17 bases outside the gene matches. The CDR3 length is 19 residues. The germline V gene encodes CDR1 LNHDA and CDR2 SQIVND (reference sequence). CDR3 protein: CASSSWTGTIIDGNQPQHF. CDR3 coding DNA: TGTGCCAGTAGTTCCTGGACAGGGACTATTATTGATGGCAATCAGCCCCAGCATTTT. The full variable domain, completed using reference TRBV19 and TRBJ1-5, is DGGITQSPKYLFRKEGQNVTLSCEQNLNHDAMYWYRQDPGQGLRLIYYSQIVNDFQKGDIAEGYSVSREKKESFPLTVTSAQKNPTAFYLCASSSWTGTIIDGNQPQHFGDGTRLSIL.

The chain links TRBV4-3 to TRBJ2-3, with 8 positions matching TRBD1. V shed 0 bases and J 2 bases; nucleotides not matched to a gene: 7. The CDR3 covers 17 residues. Germline V gene sequence: CDR1 LGHNA, CDR2 YSLEER. The DNA for the CDR3 is TGCGCCAGCAGCCAAGATTATCAGGGGGCCTTCACAGATACGCAGTATTTT. The encoded protein is CASSQDYQGAFTDTQYF.

The V and J genes are TRBV5-8 and TRBJ1-5; D unresolved. This CDR3 contains 13 residues. Trimming stripped 7 bases from V and 5 bases from J, with 13 bases between. Germline CDR1 and CDR2: SGHTS and YDEGEE. The CDR3 nucleotides read TGTGCCAGCGAAGCGAATCTGGATCAGCCCCAGCATTTT. This sequence encodes CASEANLDQPQHF.

The V gene is TRBV4-1, the J gene TRBJ1-5, with 10 bases aligning to TRBD1. The CDR3 spans 16 residues. V lost 3 bases, J lost 2 bases, and 4 bases stayed unmatched. Germline CDR1 reads MGHRA; CDR2 reads YSYEKL. The CDR3 region has the DNA TGCGCCAGCAGCCAGACGGGACAGGGGCGCAATCAGCCCCAGCATTTT. Translation gives CASSQTGQGRNQPQHF.

V gene TRBV7-9 combines with J gene TRBJ1-2; the match to TRBD1 covers 8 bases. The CDR3 is 14 amino acids. After removal of 5 bases from V and 5 bases from J, the junction contained 7 bases not matched to a gene. Germline V gene sequence: CDR1 SEHNR, CDR2 FQNEAQ (reference sequence). The CDR3 bases are TGTGCCAGCAGCCCCCCAGGGGGCCCTTATGGCTACACCTTC. This gives the protein CASSPPGGPYGYTF.

This clone was observed a few times. The chain combines TRBV7-9 with TRBJ2-3; D is uncertain. The CDR3 has 15 residues. Germline loops: CDR1 SEHNR, CDR2 FQNEAQ (reference sequence). V was trimmed by 0 bases and J by 0 bases, leaving 7 bases between them. In DNA, the CDR3 is TGTGCCAGCAGCTTAGCGCAAACTAGCACAGATACGCAGTATTTT. Residues: CASSLAQTSTDTQYF.

This sequence joins TRBV5-1 and TRBJ1-5, with 7 bases that match TRBD1. Trimming removed 0 bases from V and 7 bases from J; junction bases left unmatched: 4. Germline V gene lookup returns CDR1 SGHRS and CDR2 YFSETQ. The CDR3 runs 14 residues. The CDR3 DNA is TGCGCCAGCAGCTTGGGAGGGGGCGGGCAGCCCCAGCATTTT. As protein: CASSLGGGGQPQHF.

In DNA, the CDR3 is TGTGCCAGCAGCTTCGACGACAGACCTAACACTGAAGCTTTCTTT. Translation: CASSFDDRPNTEAFF. V gene TRBV11-2 combines with J gene TRBJ1-1; D might be TRBD1 (5 bases). This CDR3 is built from 15 residues. The V end lost 3 bases, the J end lost 2 bases, and 13 bases lay between the germline ends. Germline CDR1 SGHAT, CDR2 FQNNGV.

The chain is built from TRBV6-5 and TRBJ2-1; TRBD1 might be the D (6 bases). Germline V gene lookup returns CDR1 MNHEY and CDR2 SVGAGI. The length of the CDR3 is 15 residues. V lost 7 bases to trimming and J lost 4 bases, with 17 bases between them. The DNA of the CDR3 is TGTGCCAGCACAAAACAGGGTCCGGGTTACAATGAGCAGTTCTTC. It codes for CASTKQGPGYNEQFF.

The chain has TRBV5-8 and TRBJ1-5; 9 nucleotides match TRBD1. The V and J ends lost 4 bases and 5 bases, in that order; junction bases with no gene match: 7. There are 15 residues in the CDR3. Germline V gene lookup returns CDR1 SGHTS and CDR2 YDEGEE. CDR3 sequence: CASSPGQGLDQPQHF. CDR3 nucleotide sequence: TGTGCCAGCAGCCCGGGACAGGGATTAGATCAGCCCCAGCATTTT.

The rearrangement joins TRBV2 to TRBJ2-5; 11 bases agree with TRBD2. V shed 6 bases and J 6 bases; nucleotides not matched to a gene: 6. The CDR3 length is 14 residues. CDR1 and CDR2 from the germline V gene are SNHLY and FYNNEI. The CDR3 nucleotides read TGTGCCAGCAGGCCGACTAGCGGGGAAAAGACCCAGTACTTC. Translated: CASRPTSGEKTQYF.

The chain has TRBV10-2 and TRBJ1-5; TRBD1 matches 7 bases. The CDR3 has 12 amino acids. V shed 6 bases and J 7 bases; nucleotides not matched to a gene: 3. Germline CDR1 is WSHSY and CDR2 is SAAADI. CDR3 in DNA: TGCGCCAGCAGAAGAGGGGGCCAGCCCCAGCATTTT. It yields the protein CASRRGGQPQHF.